A selection of T cell receptor beta chains follows, all from one sample in a study of blood T cell repertoires in COVID-19. Repertoires were generated with immunoSEQ multiplex PCR, while TCRdb's copy carries only in-frame clones and drops some. In the table there are about 98,000 clones, 86% of which are singletons. The sequencing input was peripheral blood. These receptors all come from a man in his fifties with acute or convalescent COVID-19. CDR3s include the opening cysteine and the closing phenylalanine or tryptophan. A D gene is named only where the DNA matches it firmly. Size is omitted from some rows. Given values are once, few, many or a class for expanded clones.

>TRBV24-1|TRBJ2-7|NA|NA
CATSHPGTGPYEQYF
TGTGCCACCAGTCATCCCGGGACTGGCCCCTACGAGCAGTACTTC
>TRBV4-1|TRBJ1-2|NA|NA
CASSQDWQNNYGYTF
TGCGCCAGCAGCCAAGATTGGCAGAATAACTATGGCTACACCTTC
>TRBV9|TRBJ1-6|NA|NA
CASSPQGVLRNSPLHF
TGTGCCAGCAGCCCCCAAGGGGTGTTGAGGAATTCACCCCTCCACTTT
>TRBV11-2|TRBJ2-7|TRBD1|NA
CASSLWDRENEQYF
TGTGCCAGCAGCCTATGGGACAGGGAAAACGAGCAGTACTTC
>TRBV2|TRBJ2-1|TRBD2|NA
CASRYTAGGQFF
TGTGCCAGCAGATACACCGCGGGGGGGCAGTTCTTC
>TRBV6-5|TRBJ2-7|TRBD1|NA
CASSLGGTGSYEQYF
TGTGCCAGCAGTTTGGGCGGGACAGGGTCCTACGAGCAGTACTTC
>TRBV13|TRBJ2-5|TRBD2|NA
CASSSPRASGSGETQYF
TGTGCCAGCAGCTCGCCCCGGGCTAGCGGGAGTGGAGAGACCCAGTACTTC
>TRBV18|TRBJ2-2|TRBD1|NA
CASSLTGATGELFF
TGTGCCAGCTCACTTACAGGGGCGACCGGGGAGCTGTTTTTT
>TRBV19|TRBJ1-5|TRBD1|NA
CATGQGVNQPQHF
TGTGCCACTGGACAGGGAGTCAATCAGCCCCAGCATTTT
>TRBV11-3|TRBJ2-3|NA|NA
CASSPGGSADTQYF
TGTGCCAGCAGCCCAGGGGGGAGTGCAGATACGCAGTATTTT
>TRBV18|TRBJ2-1|NA|NA
CASSPPSTGRLTNEQFF
TGTGCCAGCTCACCACCGAGCACCGGGAGATTAACCAATGAGCAGTTCTTC
>TRBV19|TRBJ2-7|NA|NA
CARPRGFSYEQYF
TGTGCCAGGCCTCGAGGCTTCTCCTACGAGCAGTACTTC
>TRBV3-1/TRBV3-2|TRBJ2-7|TRBD1|once
CASLPGQGNFPAEQYF
TGTGCCAGCCTTCCGGGACAGGGAAATTTCCCCGCCGAGCAGTACTTC
>TRBV2|TRBJ2-7|NA|NA
CASSEAGRGEQYF
TGTGCCAGCAGTGAAGCGGGTAGAGGCGAGCAGTACTTC
>TRBV5-1|TRBJ2-2|NA|NA
CASSLPGGGGELFF
TGCGCCAGCAGCTTGCCGGGGGGCGGCGGGGAGCTGTTTTTT
>TRBV6-5|TRBJ1-2|TRBD1|NA
CASREGTGTNYGYTF
TGTGCCAGCAGGGAGGGGACAGGCACAAACTATGGCTACACCTTC
>TRBV6-5|TRBJ1-2|NA|NA
CASILTASYGYTF
TGTGCCAGCATCCTGACAGCCTCCTATGGCTACACCTTC
>TRBV10-2|TRBJ1-5|NA|NA
CASSDSFGQPQHF
TGCGCCAGCAGTGACAGTTTTGGTCAGCCCCAGCATTTT
>TRBV11-2|TRBJ2-1|TRBD2|NA
CASSSTSGRAHEQFF
TGTGCCAGCAGCTCCACTAGCGGGAGGGCCCATGAGCAGTTCTTC
>TRBV19|TRBJ1-6|TRBD1|few
CASRRPGTGNSPLHF
TGTGCCAGTCGCCGCCCCGGGACAGGCAATTCACCCCTCCACTTT
>TRBV10-3|TRBJ2-7|NA|few
CAISNPRGSEDEQYF
TGTGCCATCAGTAACCCCCGAGGGAGTGAGGACGAGCAGTACTTC
>TRBV6-5|TRBJ1-2|NA|NA
CASARTVSYGYTF
TGTGCCAGCGCTAGGACAGTGAGCTATGGCTACACCTTC
>TRBV7-9|TRBJ1-2|TRBD1|NA
CASSETSTGVNYGYTF
TGTGCCAGCAGCGAAACGTCGACAGGGGTAAACTATGGCTACACCTTC
>TRBV5-1|TRBJ1-1|TRBD1|NA
CASSLRTGSSMAEAFF
TGCGCCAGCAGCCTACGGACAGGATCCTCGATGGCTGAAGCTTTCTTT
>TRBV7-8|TRBJ2-2|TRBD2|NA
CASSLKRTSLNGELFF
TGTGCCAGCAGTCTAAAACGGACTAGCCTTAACGGGGAGCTGTTTTTT
>TRBV19|TRBJ1-1|TRBD1|NA
CASSKWTGERGEAFF
TGTGCCAGTAGTAAATGGACAGGGGAACGGGGTGAAGCTTTCTTT
>TRBV12-3/TRBV12-4|TRBJ2-1|NA|NA
CASSMGGNEQFF
TGTGCCAGCAGCATGGGAGGCAATGAGCAGTTCTTC
>TRBV11-3|TRBJ2-5|NA|NA
CASSFESTNQETQYF
TGTGCCAGCAGCTTCGAATCAACTAACCAAGAGACCCAGTACTTC
>TRBV7-3|TRBJ2-1|NA|NA
CASSRVPGVNEQFF
TGTGCCAGCAGCCGAGTCCCGGGAGTCAATGAGCAGTTCTTC
>TRBV12-5|TRBJ1-1|TRBD1|NA
CASGLNRQGTRNTEAFF
TGTGCTAGTGGTTTGAATAGACAGGGGACCCGAAACACTGAAGCTTTCTTT
>TRBV5-4|TRBJ1-2|TRBD1|NA
CASRNDREGSYGYTF
TGTGCCAGCAGAAACGACAGGGAAGGGAGCTATGGCTACACCTTC
>TRBV7-9|TRBJ1-2|TRBD1|NA
CASSLGTGSPRGYGYTF
TGTGCCAGCAGCCTCGGGACAGGGAGTCCTAGGGGCTATGGCTACACCTTC
>TRBV5-1|TRBJ1-6|TRBD1|NA
CASSRTGQYNSPLHF
TGCGCCAGCAGCCGTACGGGACAGTATAATTCACCCCTCCACTTT
>TRBV3-1/TRBV3-2|TRBJ2-1|NA|NA
CASSQRTIYNEQFF
TGTGCCAGCAGCCAACGGACTATATACAATGAGCAGTTCTTC
>TRBV11-2|TRBJ2-7|NA|few
CASSLRQGIDEQYF
TGTGCCAGCAGCTTAAGGCAGGGGATCGACGAGCAGTACTTC
>TRBV6-5|TRBJ1-2|NA|many
CASSQGHDYGYTF
TGTGCCAGCAGTCAGGGACACGACTATGGCTACACCTTC
>TRBV2|TRBJ2-7|TRBD2|few
CASSNPLAGYEQYF
TGTGCCAGCAGCAACCCGCTAGCGGGCTACGAGCAGTACTTC
>TRBV2|TRBJ1-5|NA|NA
CASKKGLTDDQPQHF
TGTGCCAGCAAAAAAGGTTTGACAGATGATCAGCCCCAGCATTTT
>TRBV19|TRBJ2-7|TRBD1|NA
CASSIGDRGGEQYF
TGTGCCAGTAGTATAGGAGACAGGGGCGGCGAGCAGTACTTC
>TRBV29-1|TRBJ2-7|TRBD2|NA
CSVGGGRGYYEQYF
TGCAGCGTTGGGGGCGGGAGGGGCTACTACGAGCAGTACTTC
>TRBV11-3|TRBJ1-1|NA|few
CASATTGNTGAFF
TGTGCCAGCGCAACCACAGGGAACACTGGGGCTTTCTTT
>TRBV19|TRBJ2-3|NA|NA
CASSIAGATDTQYF
TGTGCCAGTAGTATAGCGGGAGCTACAGATACGCAGTATTTT
>TRBV6-5|TRBJ1-5|NA|once
CASRTGYSNQPQHF
TGTGCCAGCAGGACAGGCTATAGCAATCAGCCCCAGCATTTT
>TRBV5-1|TRBJ1-1|TRBD1|once
CASSAGTVPFTEAFF
TGCGCCAGCAGCGCTGGGACAGTACCCTTCACTGAAGCTTTCTTT
>TRBV30|TRBJ2-7|NA|NA
CAWSHPGEPYEQYF
TGTGCCTGGAGTCACCCAGGGGAGCCCTACGAGCAGTACTTC
>TRBV9|TRBJ2-3|TRBD2|NA
CASSGAGTSPRTDTQYF
TGTGCCAGCAGCGGGGCCGGGACTAGCCCCCGCACAGATACGCAGTATTTT
>TRBV15|TRBJ2-7|TRBD2|NA
CATSRDERASGYEQYF
TGTGCCACCAGCAGAGATGAAAGGGCTAGCGGATACGAGCAGTACTTC
>TRBV18|TRBJ2-2|TRBD2|NA
CASSPRTSGITGELFF
TGTGCCAGCTCACCTCGAACTAGCGGGATCACCGGGGAGCTGTTTTTT
>TRBV30|TRBJ2-2|TRBD1|NA
CAWSGARTGSTGELFF
TGTGCCTGGAGTGGGGCAAGGACAGGTTCCACCGGGGAGCTGTTTTTT
>TRBV18|TRBJ2-5|NA|NA
CASSPRAETQYF
TGTGCCAGCTCACCACGAGCGGAGACCCAGTACTTC
>TRBV18|TRBJ1-2|NA|NA
CASSRDTAYGYTF
TGTGCCAGCTCACGGGACACGGCCTATGGCTACACCTTC
>TRBV15|TRBJ1-5|NA|NA
CATSRDSLNQPQHF
TGTGCCACCAGCAGAGACAGTCTCAATCAGCCCCAGCATTTT
>TRBV28|TRBJ1-2|TRBD1|medium-sized
CASSRDRGTYGYTF
TGTGCCAGCAGCAGGGACAGGGGGACCTATGGCTACACCTTC